This is a list of T cell receptor beta chains from one sample in a study of CD8 T cells in ankylosing spondylitis. MiXCR, run by TCRdb on the 5' RACE reads, gives a single entry per CDR3 protein. The sample lists about 240,000 distinct CDR3 sequences, around 9.2% occurring once. The specimen sequenced was blood, either unsorted or a sorted T cell fraction (not recorded which). Source of these receptors: a male donor with ankylosing spondylitis or in good health (not recorded which). Each CDR3 is given with its conserved first and last residue. A D gene is named only where the DNA matches it firmly. The size field is filled for only some rows; it gives once, few, many or a size class.

v_call	clone_size	j_call	d_call	cdr3_aa	cdr3_nt
TRBV30	few	TRBJ1-1	NA	CASMGTSSPTWTTFF	TGTGCCTCGATGGGGACCTCTTCGCCGACGTGGACCACTTTCTTT
TRBV20-1	many	TRBJ2-7	TRBD2	CSASLAGGPREQYF	TGCAGTGCTTCGCTAGCGGGAGGGCCCAGAGAGCAGTACTTC
TRBV20-1	many	TRBJ2-1	NA	CSASGHEQFF	TGCAGTGCTAGCGGGCATGAGCAGTTCTTC
TRBV5-1	few	TRBJ1-6	TRBD1	CASSLRPLGQGVDSPLHF	TGCGCCAGCAGCCTGCGGCCGTTAGGACAGGGGGTAGATTCACCCCTCCACTTT
TRBV3-1	few	TRBJ2-2	NA	CASSQAVKGELFF	TGTGCCAGCAGCCAAGCGGTAAAGGGGGAGCTGTTTTTT
TRBV11-2	many	TRBJ2-1	TRBD2	CASSSKAGAPSSEQFF	TGTGCCAGCAGCTCAAAAGCGGGGGCCCCCTCGAGTGAGCAGTTCTTC
TRBV12-3/TRBV12-4	NA	TRBJ2-7	NA	CASSPASSTRYEQYF	TGTGCCAGCAGTCCTGCGAGCTCCACCCGCTACGAGCAGTACTTC
TRBV7-8	many	TRBJ1-1	NA	CASSLIQDATEAFF	TGTGCCAGCAGCTTAATCCAGGACGCGACTGAAGCTTTCTTT
TRBV5-5	many	TRBJ2-2	TRBD2	CASSFGQREGTGELFF	TGTGCCAGCAGCTTCGGCCAGCGGGAGGGTACCGGGGAGCTGTTTTTT
TRBV24-1	many	TRBJ2-1	NA	CATSGLQRGEQFF	TGTGCCACCAGTGGCCTCCAAAGGGGTGAGCAGTTCTTC